The next 8 T cell receptor beta chains were all read from a single sample in a study of cytomegalovirus exposure and HLA in healthy donors. The PCR made use of 60 Vbeta and 13 Jbeta primers. Sequenced by immunoSEQ multiplex PCR; TCRdb stores in-frame clones only, minus some. Of roughly 86,000 clones listed, roughly 85% are singletons. Specimen: PBMCs. Receptor source: a female donor in good health and CMV-seronegative.

V is TRBV12-5 and J is TRBJ1-2, with a tentative D call TRBD1 (6 bases). The CDR3 length is 13 residues. Germline V lookup: CDR1 LGHNT, CDR2 FRNRAP. Trimming took off 7 bases at V and 4 bases at J, with 13 bases between the two ends. The CDR3 DNA follows: TGTGCTAGTGCCCAGGACAGCCCCTATGGCTACACCTTC. This gives the protein CASAQDSPYGYTF.

The chain is built from TRBV13 and TRBJ2-2; 8 positions match TRBD2. V lost 2 bases and J lost 3; bases outside the gene matches: 2. Germline CDR1 reads PRHDT; CDR2 reads FYEKMQ (reference sequence). The CDR3 length is 15 residues. CDR3: CASSLLAGYTGELFF. Written as DNA, the CDR3 is TGTGCCAGCAGCTTACTAGCGGGTTACACCGGGGAGCTGTTTTTT.

The rearrangement uses TRBV28 and TRBJ2-7; TRBD1 might be the D (6 bases). In germline, CDR1 is MDHEN, CDR2 SYDVKM. There are 14 residues in the CDR3. V shed 7 bases and J shed 3 bases, with 16 bases lying between them. CDR3 residues: CASTRRTAVYEQYF. CDR3 in DNA: TGTGCCAGCACCCGGCGGACAGCGGTCTACGAGCAGTACTTC. Full variable domain (outside the CDR3, taken from reference TRBV28 and TRBJ2-7): DVKVTQSSRYLVKRTGEKVFLECVQDMDHENMFWYRQDPGLGLRLIYFSYDVKMKEKGDIPEGYSVSREKKERFSLILESASTNQTSMYLCASTRRTAVYEQYFGPGTRLTVT.

This clone was counted a single time. V usage is TRBV7-9 and J usage is TRBJ2-6, with D possibly TRBD2 on 6 matching bases. CDR1 and CDR2 from the germline V gene are SEHNR and FQNEAQ (reference sequence). The length of the CDR3 is 17 residues. Trimming took off 4 bases at V and 4 bases at J, with 17 bases between the two ends. CDR3 nucleotide sequence: TGTGCCAGCAGCTCCGTTGTGCGGGGTATAGGGGCCAACGTCCTGACTTTC. Translated: CASSSVVRGIGANVLTF.

This chain links TRBV11-2 with TRBJ2-7; D unclear. This CDR3 spans 12 amino acids. Germline-derived CDR1 and CDR2 are SGHAT and FQNNGV. The V gene lost 5 bases and the J gene lost 4 bases, with 9 bases spanning the gap. Here the CDR3 reads CASSASTYEQYF. The CDR3 coding sequence is TGTGCCAGCAGCGCCTCGACTTACGAGCAGTACTTC.

The chain is built from TRBV21-1 and TRBJ1-4; TRBD1 is the table's D call and was not checked against the DNA. TRBV21-1 constitutes a pseudogene. This CDR3 has 15 residues. This chain's CDR3 is CASSIDRGMSEKLFF. CDR3 coding DNA: TGTGCCAGCAGCATAGACAGGGGGATGAGTGAAAAACTGTTTTTT.

The J gene is TRBJ2-4, the V gene TRBV5-1, with 11 bases matching TRBD2. Germline assignment: CDR1 SGHRS and CDR2 YFSETQ. V lost 3 bases to trimming and J lost 7 bases; unmatched junction nucleotides: 12. The CDR3 sequence is 17 residues long. In DNA form, the CDR3 reads TGCGCCAGCAGCTCAGATCCTAGCGGGAGGCCGGGGAACATTCAGTACTTC. The encoded protein is CASSSDPSGRPGNIQYF. Filled out from reference TRBV5-1 and TRBJ2-4, the complete variable domain reads KAGVTQTPRYLIKTRGQQVTLSCSPISGHRSVSWYQQTPGQGLQFLFEYFSETQRNKGNFPGRFSGRQFSNSRSEMNVSTLELGDSALYLCASSSDPSGRPGNIQYFGAGTRLSVL.

The chain has TRBV28 and TRBJ1-3; D uncertain. CDR3 size: 17 residues. Trimming pared 5 bases from V and 0 bases from J, leaving 17 bases between. The germline V gene has CDR1 MDHEN and CDR2 SYDVKM. The CDR3 nucleotides read TGTGCCAGCAGTGGCTTATACGACTCCCGCTCTGGAAACACCATATATTTT. This gives the protein CASSGLYDSRSGNTIYF. Using reference TRBV28 and TRBJ1-3 for the parts outside the CDR3, the full variable domain is DVKVTQSSRYLVKRTGEKVFLECVQDMDHENMFWYRQDPGLGLRLIYFSYDVKMKEKGDIPEGYSVSREKKERFSLILESASTNQTSMYLCASSGLYDSRSGNTIYFGEGSWLTVV.